This T cell receptor beta chain was captured by sequencing in a study of response to subunit inactivated influenza vaccine. General study results and limits: Every seasonal influenza vaccination brings in few new T cells, the authors suggested.

This clonotype was seen a handful of times. Its antigen is as yet unknown. One entry per CDR3 protein results from TCRdb running MiXCR on the RT-PCR reads. In the table there are about 170,000 distinct CDR3 sequences, roughly a tenth of which are singletons. V lost 4 bases and J 0 bases, leaving 16 bases between the germline ends. CDR1 is MDHEN, CDR2 SYDVKM, per germline. The CDR3 consists of 16 residues. This TCR derives from a man aged 45 to 75 who received an inactivated influenza vaccine. Source: CD8+ T cells sorted from PBMCs, taken around 2 years after vaccination. The V call is TRBV28, the J call TRBJ2-7; D is perhaps TRBD1 (6 bases). CDR3 DNA: TGTGCCAGCAGTTCCCATCAGGGGCCACACTCCTACGAGCAGTACTTC. Translation gives CASSSHQGPHSYEQYF.